Below, one TCR beta chain is given with its context. Its antigen is not identified. This specimen comes from a study of a mutant IDH1 vaccine in newly diagnosed glioma. On the study more broadly: Previous treatment comprised radiotherapy, temozolomide, or both, mostly both.

The CDR3 contains 16 residues. Unmatched junction bases numbered 4, after V lost 7 bases and J lost 0 bases. Germline values: CDR1 LNHDA, CDR2 SQIVND (reference sequence). The data were produced by immunoSEQ multiplex PCR, yet TCRdb's version contains in-frame clones alone and is incomplete. This table holds 95,000 to 100,000 clones, roughly 90% found once. As to time point: baseline, week 1 (first vaccination visit). As to treatment: pre-vaccination baseline after standard-of-care therapy. Study conclusions and caveats: Apparently unrelated to pseudoprogression were changes in the top peripheral T cell clonotypes.

This TCR was recovered from a woman in her 50s with glioma. V gene TRBV19 combines with J gene TRBJ2-1; TRBD2 matches 12 bases. This sample comprised PBMCs, obtained from a glioma patient treated with radiotherapy, temozolomide or both. CDR3 in amino acids: CASIATSGGSYNEQFF. As DNA, the CDR3 is TGTGCCAGTATCGCGACTAGCGGGGGCTCCTACAATGAGCAGTTCTTC.